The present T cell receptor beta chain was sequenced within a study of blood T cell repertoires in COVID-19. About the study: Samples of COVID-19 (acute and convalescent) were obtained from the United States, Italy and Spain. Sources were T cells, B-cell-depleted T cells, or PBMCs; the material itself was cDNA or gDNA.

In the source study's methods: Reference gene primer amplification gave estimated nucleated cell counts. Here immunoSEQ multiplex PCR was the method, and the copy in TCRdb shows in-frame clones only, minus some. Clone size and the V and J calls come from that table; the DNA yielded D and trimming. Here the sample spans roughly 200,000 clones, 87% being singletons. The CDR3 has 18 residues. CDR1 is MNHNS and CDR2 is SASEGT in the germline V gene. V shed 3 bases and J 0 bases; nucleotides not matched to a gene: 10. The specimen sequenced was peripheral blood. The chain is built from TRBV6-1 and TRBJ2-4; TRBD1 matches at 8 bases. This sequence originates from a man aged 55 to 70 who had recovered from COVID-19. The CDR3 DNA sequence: TGTGCCAGCAGTGAGTGGACAGGGTCGACCCTAGCCAAAAACATTCAGTACTTC. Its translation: CASSEWTGSTLAKNIQYF.